This record looks at one T cell receptor (beta chain) sequence and its context. CDR3 length equals 16 residues. The germline CDR1 and CDR2 sequences are MDHEN and SYDVKM. Trimming stripped 4 bases from V and 0 bases from J, with 13 bases between. This specimen comes from a study of blood T cell repertoires in COVID-19. Across the study: Donors in the United States, Italy and Spain gave samples during acute or convalescent COVID-19. PBMCs, B-cell-depleted T cells, or T cells were the source of the cDNA or gDNA that made up the material.

Original methodology: Estimated nucleated cell counts came from reference gene primer amplification. Profiling relied on immunoSEQ multiplex PCR, and the TCRdb table lists in-frame clones only, not all of them. V and J calls and clone size come straight from that table; D and trimming were deduced from the DNA. The sample holds 55,000 to 75,000 clones, 85% to 90% seen once. The chain has TRBV28 and TRBJ1-3; a possible D gene is TRBD1 (5 bases). Source material: peripheral blood. The source of this sequence is a human donor in a cohort sampled during active COVID-19. The chain's CDR3 is CASSSPGESSGNTIYF. CDR3 sequence (DNA): TGTGCCAGCAGTTCCCCGGGGGAGAGCTCTGGAAACACCATATATTTT.